This entry is about one T cell receptor (beta chain). The data stem from a study of blood T cell repertoires in COVID-19. As for the study in general: Spain, Italy and the United States supplied samples that represented acute and convalescent COVID-19.

The CDR3 runs 17 residues. Germline V CDR1 and CDR2: MNHEY, SMNVEV (reference sequence). V gave up 5 bases and J gave up 5 bases, with 24 bases separating them. Authors' methods: Reference gene primers were amplified, and this amplification served to estimate nucleated cell counts. Repertoires were generated with immunoSEQ multiplex PCR, while TCRdb's copy carries only in-frame clones and drops some. For V, J and clone size, that table is used; D and trimming come from the DNA. This table holds just over 650,000 clones, 90% found once. The sequenced sample was peripheral blood. This receptor was identified in a woman younger than 30 with acute or convalescent COVID-19. The chain employs TRBV27 and TRBJ2-5; D is perhaps TRBD1 (7 bases). CDR3 in amino acids: CASSANPHRGGVETQYF. DNA for the CDR3: TGTGCCAGCAGTGCTAACCCCCACAGGGGAGGTGTGGAGACCCAGTACTTC.